Reported below is one TCR beta chain. What it binds is unknown. PCR employed 60 Vbeta and 13 Jbeta primers. This table comes from immunoSEQ multiplex PCR, and its TCRdb copy is limited to in-frame clones, with some not included. Seen here are 81,000 or so clones, over 70% observed once, and the top ten hold around 3%. Germline V gene lookup returns CDR1 MNHEY and CDR2 SVGAGI. This CDR3 is built from 12 residues. With 6 bases removed from V and 6 bases from J, the gap between germline ends came to 6 bases. The record originates from a study of cytomegalovirus exposure and HLA in healthy donors. Study-level results: The dataset shows that most TCR sequences were rare, while some public TCRs occurred in many donors.

Sequencing was done on a sample of PBMCs. This chain connects TRBV6-5 to TRBJ1-6; D unclear. This TCR came from a man in his forties or fifties in good health and CMV-seropositive. DNA of the CDR3: TGTGCCAGCAGCAGAATTAATTCACCCCTCCACTTT. It is translated as CASSRINSPLHF.